This entry lists 17 T cell receptor beta chains sequenced from one sample in a study of blood T cell repertoires in COVID-19. The table came from immunoSEQ multiplex PCR; TCRdb's copy has only in-frame clones and leaves some out. Seen here are about 220,000 clones, 80% observed once, and the top ten hold 5.5% to 8.5%. Sequencing input: peripheral blood. Source of these receptors: a woman aged 70-85 years with acute or convalescent COVID-19.

This rearrangement joins TRBV6-1 to TRBJ2-3, with a possible D match to TRBD2 (7 bases). Trimming left V 1 base short and J 1 base short, with 9 bases between. Germline lookup yields CDR1 MNHNS and CDR2 SASEGT. This CDR3 is built from 15 residues. The CDR3 loop reads CASSEGGGRTDTQYF. The CDR3 nucleotides read TGTGCCAGCAGTGAAGGGGGGGGCCGCACAGATACGCAGTATTTT.

The chain employs TRBV18 and TRBJ2-1; 10 nucleotides line up with TRBD2. Per germline, CDR1 KGHSH and CDR2 LQKENI. After removal of 4 bases from V and 4 bases from J, the junction contained 4 bases not matched to a gene. The CDR3 runs to 15 residues. CDR3 in amino acids: CASSRAGGRYNEQFF. CDR3 coding DNA: TGTGCCAGCTCACGAGCGGGGGGGCGATACAATGAGCAGTTCTTC.

The CDR3 is CASSGGLAGRNIQYF. The CDR3 coding sequence is TGTGCCAGCAGTGGGGGACTAGCGGGAAGAAACATTCAGTACTTC. The genes are TRBV2 and TRBJ2-4; 13 nucleotides line up with TRBD2. Germline-derived CDR1 and CDR2 are SNHLY and FYNNEI. The CDR3 consists of 15 residues. V was pared by 4 bases and J by 6 bases, with 3 bases of the junction left unmatched.

The sample holds one count of this clone. The genes are TRBV5-4 and TRBJ1-2, with 9 nucleotides matching TRBD1. CDR1 SGHNT and CDR2 YYREEE come from the germline V gene (reference sequence). Unmatched junction bases numbered 2, after V lost 3 bases and J lost 5 bases. The CDR3 has 13 residues. The CDR3 here is CASSWTGEYGYTF. As DNA, the CDR3 is TGTGCCAGCAGCTGGACAGGGGAGTATGGCTACACCTTC.

The chain joins TRBV24-1 to TRBJ1-2, with D maybe TRBD1 (5 bases). Trimming cost V 3 bases and J 5 bases, with 15 bases left between them. This CDR3 contains 15 residues. Germline CDR1 KGHDR, CDR2 SFDVKD. The CDR3 reads CATSDPQGDGYGYTF. In nucleotides, the CDR3 is TGTGCCACCAGTGATCCCCAGGGTGATGGGTATGGCTACACCTTC.

This clone was observed a handful of times. The V call is TRBV11-2, the J call TRBJ2-7; TRBD2 aligns across 7 bases. The CDR3 runs 13 residues. Germline CDR1 reads SGHAT; CDR2 reads FQNNGV. Trimming cost V 3 bases and J 3 bases; bases outside gene matches: 2. CDR3 loop: CASSLGGGYEQYF. CDR3 DNA sequence: TGTGCCAGCAGCTTGGGGGGGGGCTACGAGCAGTACTTC.

J is TRBJ1-3 and V is TRBV9; D gene unclear. Germline assignment: CDR1 SGDLS and CDR2 YYNGEE. Deletions cut 0 bases from V and 0 bases from J, with 13 bases between. The CDR3 extends over 17 amino acids. The CDR3 sequence is CASSVDMGSFSGNTIYF. The CDR3 DNA reads as TGTGCCAGCAGCGTAGATATGGGCAGTTTCTCTGGAAACACCATATATTTT.

The rearrangement uses TRBV6-2 or TRBV6-3 and TRBJ1-4; tentatively, D is TRBD1 (5 bases). This CDR3 is built from 17 residues. From germline, CDR1 is MNHEY and CDR2 SVGEGT. Between the trimmed V and J ends, which lost 0 bases and 0 bases, there was a span of 11 bases. The CDR3 region is CASSYSQGSATNEKLFF. The CDR3 DNA reads TGTGCCAGCAGTTACTCGCAGGGATCGGCAACTAATGAAAAACTGTTTTTT.

V gene TRBV7-2 combines with J gene TRBJ2-7, with 9 bases matching TRBD2. The V gene's germline CDR1 is SGHTA and CDR2 FQGNSA. V lost 1 base and J lost 12; bases outside the gene matches: 7. The CDR3 length is 13 residues. CDR3 loop: CASSLDERGVLYF. The DNA of the CDR3 is TGTGCCAGCAGCTTAGATGAGCGGGGGGTATTGTACTTC.

The chain has TRBV19 and TRBJ1-2, with a possible D match to TRBD1 (6 bases). Between the trimmed V and J ends, which lost 1 base and 4 bases, there was a span of 13 bases. Looked up from germline, CDR1 is LNHDA and CDR2 is SQIVND (reference sequence). This CDR3 is 15 amino acids long. CDR3 nucleotides: TGTGCCAGTAGTATAGCAACGGACAGCTTCTATGGCTACACCTTC. Protein product: CASSIATDSFYGYTF.

V usage is TRBV11-2 and J usage is TRBJ1-1, with a weak D call TRBD1 (5 bases). The germline gives CDR1 SGHAT, CDR2 FQNNGV. The CDR3 consists of 14 residues. The ends were cut back, 3 bases at V and 4 bases at J, with 12 bases in the middle. CDR3 bases: TGTGCCAGCAGCTTCTATGGGCAGGGCACTGAAGCTTTCTTT. This translates into CASSFYGQGTEAFF.

The chain joins TRBV18 to TRBJ2-7, with 8 bases lining up with TRBD1. The junction had 8 bases not matched to a gene; V was cut back by 5 bases and J by 5 bases. Germline CDR1 reads KGHSH; CDR2 reads LQKENI. There are 14 residues in the CDR3. CDR3 region: CASSTGQGVHEQYF. The CDR3 bases are TGTGCCAGCTCAACTGGACAGGGTGTTCACGAGCAGTACTTC. Looking up the rest from reference TRBV18 and TRBJ2-7 gives the full variable domain: NAGVMQNPRHLVRRRGQEARLRCSPMKGHSHVYWYRQLPEEGLKFMVYLQKENIIDESGMPKERFSAEFPKEGPSILRIQQVVRGDSAAYFCASSTGQGVHEQYFGPGTRLTVT.

The chain joins TRBV5-1 to TRBJ2-2; 9 bases agree with TRBD1. Germline V CDR1 and CDR2: SGHRS, YFSETQ. The CDR3 has 16 amino acids. J gave up 7 bases and V 4 bases, and 11 bases lay outside the gene matches. The CDR3 DNA follows: TGCGCCAGCAGCCAAAAGTCCGGGACAGGGAACGGGGAGCTGTTTTTT. It is translated as CASSQKSGTGNGELFF.

The chain joins TRBV9 to TRBJ2-1; 7 bases fit TRBD1. From germline, CDR1 is SGDLS and CDR2 YYNGEE. CDR3 size: 15 residues. The V segment lost 4 bases and the J segment 4 bases; nucleotides outside the gene matches: 8. CDR3 sequence: CASSPDRVAYNEQFF. The DNA for the CDR3 is TGTGCCAGCAGCCCCGACAGGGTGGCATACAATGAGCAGTTCTTC.

This clone was counted ten times or more. This rearrangement joins TRBV12-3 or TRBV12-4 to TRBJ1-6; D is undetermined. Trimming left V 6 bases short and J 10 bases short, with 13 bases between. CDR3 length equals 13 residues. The CDR3 DNA follows: TGTGCCAGCAGCTCCGAGGGTAAATCACCCCTCCACTTT. Its translation: CASSSEGKSPLHF.

The chain employs TRBV5-1 and TRBJ2-1; D might be TRBD2 (5 bases). Looked up from germline, CDR1 is SGHRS and CDR2 is YFSETQ. V lost 7 bases and J 5 bases, leaving 19 bases between the germline ends. The CDR3 is made up of 15 amino acids. The chain's CDR3 is CASGSGGSRHNEQFF. In nucleotides, the CDR3 is TGCGCCAGCGGGTCGGGTGGGAGTCGACACAATGAGCAGTTCTTC.

This chain connects TRBV19 to TRBJ2-7; 7 bases match TRBD1. The germline V gene has CDR1 LNHDA and CDR2 SQIVND (reference sequence). CDR3 size: 15 residues. V gave up 0 bases and J gave up 6 bases; unmatched junction bases: 8. The CDR3 DNA reads TGTGCCAGTAGTATAGAGACAGGGAGATGGACCGAGCAGTACTTC. Translated, it gives CASSIETGRWTEQYF.